Listed below are T cell receptor beta chains from one sample, sequenced in a study of neurological immune-mediated disorders. TCRdb re-called the 5' RACE reads through MiXCR, storing one row per CDR3 protein. The table lists around 64,000 distinct CDR3 sequences, more than 3% of them singletons. The specimen sequenced was PBMCs. These TCRs come from a woman in her 50s with multiple sclerosis. CDR3s include the opening cysteine and the closing phenylalanine or tryptophan. A D gene is named only where the DNA matches it firmly. Size is stated for part of the rows, as once, few or many counts, or as a class when the clone is expanded.

CDR3aa	CDR3nt	j_gene	abundance	v_gene	d_gene
CSADRLAGENDEQFF	TGCAGTGCTGATAGACTAGCGGGAGAGAACGATGAGCAGTTCTTC	TRBJ2-1	many	TRBV20-1	TRBD2
CASRGTLPFYEQYF	TGTGCCAGCAGGGGGACACTGCCTTTCTACGAGCAGTACTTC	TRBJ2-7	many	TRBV28	NA
CATSAAGGTYEQYF	TGTGCCACCAGTGCTGCGGGGGGAACCTACGAGCAGTACTTC	TRBJ2-7	many	TRBV24-1	TRBD2
CASSPDVGNVLTF	TGCGCCAGCAGCCCGGACGTGGGCAACGTCCTGACTTTC	TRBJ2-6	many	TRBV5-1	NA
CASSQEGLLHSNQPQHF	TGTGCCAGCAGCCAAGAGGGTCTTTTGCATAGCAATCAGCCCCAGCATTTT	TRBJ1-5	many	TRBV4-2	NA
CASSLVSSGDTQYF	TGCGCCAGCAGCTTGGTTTCTAGCGGAGATACGCAGTATTTT	TRBJ2-3	many	TRBV5-1	TRBD2
CSAHTSGSYNEQFF	TGCAGTGCTCACACTAGCGGGAGTTACAATGAGCAGTTCTTC	TRBJ2-1	many	TRBV20-1	TRBD2
CASSLPGERYEQYF	TGTGCCAGCAGTTTACCAGGGGAGCGATACGAGCAGTACTTC	TRBJ2-7	many	TRBV28	NA
CASSPQGVQNSPLHF	TGTGCCAGCTCACCGCAAGGAGTCCAGAATTCACCCCTCCACTTT	TRBJ1-6	many	TRBV18	NA
CASSLTQTYGYTF	TGTGCCAGCAGCTTGACTCAGACCTATGGCTACACCTTC	TRBJ1-2	many	TRBV12-3/TRBV12-4	NA
CASSQEGRVDTQYF	TGTGCCAGCAGCCAAGAGGGCAGGGTGGATACGCAGTATTTT	TRBJ2-3	many	TRBV3-1	NA
CASSQDLHQGDTIYF	TGCGCCAGCAGCCAAGATCTGCACCAAGGAGACACCATATATTTT	TRBJ1-3	many	TRBV4-3	NA
CSATRPGQDNEQFF	TGCAGTGCCACAAGACCGGGACAGGACAATGAGCAGTTCTTC	TRBJ2-1	many	TRBV20-1	TRBD1
CASSLAGSFTGELFF	TGTGCCAGCAGCTTAGCAGGGTCTTTCACCGGGGAGCTGTTTTTT	TRBJ2-2	many	TRBV7-8	NA
CASSFTGSSYNSPLHF	TGCGCCAGCAGCTTCACAGGGAGCTCCTATAATTCACCCCTCCACTTT	TRBJ1-6	many	TRBV5-1	NA
CASSPGLAAGGQYF	TGTGCCAGCAGCCCGGGACTAGCGGCGGGGGGGCAGTACTTC	TRBJ2-7	many	TRBV4-2	TRBD2
CSVDTSGSEQYF	TGCAGCGTTGACACTAGCGGGAGCGAGCAGTACTTC	TRBJ2-7	many	TRBV29-1	TRBD2
CASRENSYNEQFF	TGTGCCAGCCGGGAGAACTCCTACAATGAGCAGTTCTTC	TRBJ2-1	many	TRBV12-3/TRBV12-4	NA
CASSLAPVYTGELFF	TGTGCCAGCAGCTTAGCTCCTGTATACACCGGGGAGCTGTTTTTT	TRBJ2-2	many	TRBV7-8	NA
CSDTGAGKETQYF	TGCAGCGACACGGGAGCGGGAAAAGAGACCCAGTACTTC	TRBJ2-5	NA	TRBV20-1	TRBD2
CSARDRQGTDTQYF	TGCAGTGCTAGAGATAGACAGGGGACAGATACGCAGTATTTT	TRBJ2-3	many	TRBV20-1	TRBD1
CATSDSGPEEFDTQYF	TGTGCCACCAGTGACAGCGGACCCGAAGAATTTGATACGCAGTATTTT	TRBJ2-3	many	TRBV24-1	NA
CAISDVQGGQPQHF	TGTGCCATCAGTGACGTACAGGGAGGTCAGCCCCAGCATTTT	TRBJ1-5	many	TRBV10-3	NA
CASSLGGFTDTQYF	TGTGCCAGCAGCTTAGGGGGTTTCACAGATACGCAGTATTTT	TRBJ2-3	many	TRBV7-9	NA
CASSPRGESTEAFF	TGCGCCAGCAGCCCCAGAGGGGAGAGCACTGAAGCTTTCTTT	TRBJ1-1	many	TRBV5-1	NA
CAIKPGTAKQDATNEKLFF	TGTGCCATCAAGCCCGGGACAGCCAAACAGGACGCAACTAATGAAAAACTGTTTTTT	TRBJ1-4	many	TRBV10-3	TRBD1
CASSLGGTRNSPLHF	TGTGCCAGCAGCTTAGGGGGGACGAGGAATTCACCCCTCCACTTT	TRBJ1-6	many	TRBV7-9	NA